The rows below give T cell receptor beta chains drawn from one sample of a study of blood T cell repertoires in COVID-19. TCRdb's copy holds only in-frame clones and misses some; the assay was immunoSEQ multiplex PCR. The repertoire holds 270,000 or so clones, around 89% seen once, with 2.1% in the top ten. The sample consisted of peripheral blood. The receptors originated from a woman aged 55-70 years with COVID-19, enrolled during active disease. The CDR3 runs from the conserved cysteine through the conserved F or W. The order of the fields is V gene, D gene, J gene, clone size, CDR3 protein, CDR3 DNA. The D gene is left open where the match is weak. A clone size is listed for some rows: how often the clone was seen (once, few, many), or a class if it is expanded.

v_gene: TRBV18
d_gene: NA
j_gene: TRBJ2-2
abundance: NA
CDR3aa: CASRIFDSHNYNTGELFF
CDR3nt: TGTGCCAGCCGGATTTTTGACAGCCACAACTATAACACCGGGGAGCTGTTTTTT

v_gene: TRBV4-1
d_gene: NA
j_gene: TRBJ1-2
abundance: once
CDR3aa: CASSRGYGRDDYGYTF
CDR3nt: TGCGCCAGCAGCCGAGGGTATGGGAGGGATGACTATGGCTACACCTTC

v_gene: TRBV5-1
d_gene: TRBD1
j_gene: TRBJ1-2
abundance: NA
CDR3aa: CASKDRVYGYTF
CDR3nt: TGCGCCAGCAAGGACAGGGTCTATGGCTACACCTTC

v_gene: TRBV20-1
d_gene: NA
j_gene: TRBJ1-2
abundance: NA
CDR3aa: CSASELGQHKNYGYTF
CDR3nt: TGCAGTGCTAGTGAATTGGGACAACACAAAAACTATGGCTACACCTTC

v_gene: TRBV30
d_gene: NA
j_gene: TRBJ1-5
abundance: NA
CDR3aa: CAWSVGRGSYQPQHF
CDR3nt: TGTGCCTGGAGTGTTGGAAGGGGGTCTTATCAGCCCCAGCATTTT

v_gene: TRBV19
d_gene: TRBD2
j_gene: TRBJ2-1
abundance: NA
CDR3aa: CASSISHFRRGGRVLQFF
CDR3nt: TGTGCCAGTAGTATATCCCATTTTCGGCGGGGGGGCCGAGTTCTGCAGTTCTTC

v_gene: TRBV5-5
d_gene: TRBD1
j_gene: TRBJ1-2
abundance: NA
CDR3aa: CASSPRDRTNYGYTF
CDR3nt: TGTGCCAGCAGCCCAAGGGACAGGACTAACTATGGCTACACCTTC

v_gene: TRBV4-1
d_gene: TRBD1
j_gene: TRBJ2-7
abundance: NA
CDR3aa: CASSQEQGQGSYEQYF
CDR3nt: TGCGCCAGCAGCCAAGAACAGGGACAGGGGTCCTACGAGCAGTACTTC

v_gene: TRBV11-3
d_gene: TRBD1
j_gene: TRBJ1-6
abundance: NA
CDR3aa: CASSLRSAPDRPHNSPLHF
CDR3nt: TGTGCCAGCAGCTTAAGATCAGCCCCGGACAGGCCGCATAATTCACCCCTCCACTTT

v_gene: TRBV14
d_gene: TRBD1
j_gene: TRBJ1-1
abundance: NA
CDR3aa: CASSTYRTGETEAFF
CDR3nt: TGTGCCAGCAGCACCTACAGGACAGGGGAAACTGAAGCTTTCTTT

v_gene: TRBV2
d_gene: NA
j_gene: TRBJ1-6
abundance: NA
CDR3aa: CASRLQGMGDSPLHF
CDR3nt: TGTGCCAGCAGATTGCAGGGGATGGGAGATTCACCCCTCCACTTT

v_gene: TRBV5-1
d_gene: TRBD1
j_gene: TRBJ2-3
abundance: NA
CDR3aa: CASSLEDRDTDTQYF
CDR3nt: TGCGCCAGCAGCTTGGAGGACAGGGACACAGATACGCAGTATTTT

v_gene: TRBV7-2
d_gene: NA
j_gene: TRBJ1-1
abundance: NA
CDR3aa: CASSAETGYETEAFF
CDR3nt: TGTGCCAGCAGCGCAGAGACAGGCTACGAGACTGAAGCTTTCTTT

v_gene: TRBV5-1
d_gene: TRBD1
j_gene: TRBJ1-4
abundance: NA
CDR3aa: CASSLTGWDEKLFF
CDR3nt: TGCGCCAGCAGCCTGACAGGGTGGGATGAAAAACTGTTTTTT

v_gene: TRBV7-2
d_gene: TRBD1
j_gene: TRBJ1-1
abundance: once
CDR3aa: CASSLGAQGAKSEAFF
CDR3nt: TGTGCCAGCAGCTTGGGGGCCCAGGGGGCTAAGTCTGAAGCTTTCTTT

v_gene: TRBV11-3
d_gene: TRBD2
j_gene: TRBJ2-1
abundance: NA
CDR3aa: CASSATSLYNEQFF
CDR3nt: TGTGCCAGCAGTGCGACTAGCCTATACAATGAGCAGTTCTTC

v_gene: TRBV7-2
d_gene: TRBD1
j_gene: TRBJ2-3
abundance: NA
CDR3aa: CASSPGRSPGTVTDTQYF
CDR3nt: TGTGCCAGCAGCCCAGGTCGATCCCCCGGGACAGTCACAGATACGCAGTATTTT

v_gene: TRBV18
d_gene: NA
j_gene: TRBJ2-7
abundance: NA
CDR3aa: CASSPGSSYEQYF
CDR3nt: TGTGCCAGCTCACCGGGCAGCTCCTACGAGCAGTACTTC

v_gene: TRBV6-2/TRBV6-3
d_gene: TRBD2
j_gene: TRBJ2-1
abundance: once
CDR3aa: CASSYSETSGGLYNEQFF
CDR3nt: TGTGCCAGCAGTTACTCAGAAACTAGCGGGGGGTTGTACAATGAGCAGTTCTTC

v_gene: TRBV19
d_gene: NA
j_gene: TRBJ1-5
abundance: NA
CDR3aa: CATGGEGNQPQHF
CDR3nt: TGTGCCACCGGCGGGGAGGGCAATCAGCCCCAGCATTTT

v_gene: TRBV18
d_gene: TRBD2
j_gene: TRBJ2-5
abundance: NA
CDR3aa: CASSRGLAGAGMEETQYF
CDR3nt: TGTGCCAGCTCCCGAGGACTAGCGGGGGCCGGGATGGAAGAGACCCAGTACTTC

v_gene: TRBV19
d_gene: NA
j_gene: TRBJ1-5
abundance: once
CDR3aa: CASRAGDQPQHF
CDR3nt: TGTGCCAGTAGGGCAGGGGATCAGCCCCAGCATTTT

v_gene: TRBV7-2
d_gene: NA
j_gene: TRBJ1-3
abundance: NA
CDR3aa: CASSLTGIRSGNTIYF
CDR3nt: TGTGCCAGCAGCTTAACGGGGATTCGCTCTGGAAACACCATATATTTT

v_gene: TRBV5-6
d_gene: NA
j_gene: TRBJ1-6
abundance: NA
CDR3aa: CASSRTGSPLHF
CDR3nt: TGTGCCAGCAGCCGGACTGGTTCACCCCTCCACTTT

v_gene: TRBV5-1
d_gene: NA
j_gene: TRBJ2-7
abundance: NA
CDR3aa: CASSLTGIYEQYF
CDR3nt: TGCGCCAGCAGCTTAACGGGGATTTACGAGCAGTACTTC

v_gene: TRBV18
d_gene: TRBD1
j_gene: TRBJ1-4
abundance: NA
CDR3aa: CASSPQNGQGEEKLFF
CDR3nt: TGTGCCAGCTCACCGCAAAACGGACAGGGGGAGGAAAAACTGTTTTTT

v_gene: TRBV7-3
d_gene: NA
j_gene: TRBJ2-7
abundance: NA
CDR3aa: CASSSSSEQYF
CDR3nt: TGTGCCAGCAGCTCCTCTAGCGAGCAGTACTTC

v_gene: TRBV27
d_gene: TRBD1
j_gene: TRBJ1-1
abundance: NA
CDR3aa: CASSLSTGGRVAEAFF
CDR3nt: TGTGCCAGCAGTTTATCGACAGGGGGTCGAGTGGCTGAAGCTTTCTTT

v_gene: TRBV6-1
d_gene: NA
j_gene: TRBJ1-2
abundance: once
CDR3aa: CASSDRNYGYTF
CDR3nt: TGTGCCAGCAGTGACAGGAACTATGGCTACACCTTC

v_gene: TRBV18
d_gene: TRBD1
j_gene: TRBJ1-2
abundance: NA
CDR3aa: CASSPQRTGANYGYTF
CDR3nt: TGTGCCAGCTCACCACAAAGGACAGGAGCTAACTATGGCTACACCTTC

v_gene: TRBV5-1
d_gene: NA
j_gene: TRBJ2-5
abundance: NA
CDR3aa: CASSLDYITETQYF
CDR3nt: TGCGCCAGCAGCCTCGACTACATTACGGAGACCCAGTACTTC

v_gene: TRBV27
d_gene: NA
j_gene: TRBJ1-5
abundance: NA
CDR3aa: CASSPAHYLNQPQHF
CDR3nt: TGTGCCAGCAGTCCCGCACACTACTTAAATCAGCCCCAGCATTTT

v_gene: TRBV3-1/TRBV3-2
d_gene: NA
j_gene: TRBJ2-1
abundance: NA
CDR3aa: CASSQFLSNEQFF
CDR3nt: TGTGCCAGCAGCCAATTCCTATCCAATGAGCAGTTCTTC

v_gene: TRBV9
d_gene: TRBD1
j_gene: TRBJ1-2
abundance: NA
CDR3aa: CASSVDGQGPYGYTF
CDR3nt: TGTGCCAGCAGCGTAGATGGACAGGGGCCATATGGCTACACCTTC

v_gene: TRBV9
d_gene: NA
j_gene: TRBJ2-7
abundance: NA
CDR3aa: CASSRTGTGSYEQYF
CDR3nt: TGTGCCAGCAGCCGAACCGGGACTGGATCCTACGAGCAGTACTTC

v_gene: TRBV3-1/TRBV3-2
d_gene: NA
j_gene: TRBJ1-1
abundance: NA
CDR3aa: CASSQDLGSGAFF
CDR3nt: TGTGCCAGCAGCCAAGATTTGGGAAGCGGGGCTTTCTTT

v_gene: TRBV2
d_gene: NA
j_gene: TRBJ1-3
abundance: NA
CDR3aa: CASSIGAGAGGNTIYF
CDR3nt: TGTGCCAGCAGCATTGGGGCGGGGGCTGGTGGAAACACCATATATTTT

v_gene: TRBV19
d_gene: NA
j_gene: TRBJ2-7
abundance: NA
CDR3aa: CASSIGETLGAYEQYF
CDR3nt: TGTGCCAGTAGTATTGGTGAGACCCTCGGGGCCTACGAGCAGTACTTC